This T cell receptor (beta chain) was identified in a study of blood T cell repertoires in COVID-19. At the level of the study: Collection of acute and convalescent COVID-19 samples took place in the United States, Italy and Spain. T cells, B-cell-depleted T cells, or PBMCs provided the cDNA or gDNA that served as material.

Authors' data handling: The assay estimated nucleated cells by amplifying reference gene primers. The method was immunoSEQ multiplex PCR; TCRdb's version includes in-frame clones alone and lacks a portion of them. That table supplies the V and J calls and clone size; D and trimming were determined from the DNA. The repertoire consists of 200,000 to 300,000 clones, with around 90% occurring once and the leading ten covering about 3%. Trimming at V came to 2 bases and at J to 2 bases, leaving 11 bases not matched to a gene. This CDR3 has 18 residues. Germline CDR1 LGHNA, CDR2 YNFKEQ. Sequences were obtained from peripheral blood. This sequence joins TRBV4-2 and TRBJ2-1; 8 bases align to TRBD2. The TCR was taken from a man aged 18 to 29 with active or convalescent COVID-19. CDR3 sequence (DNA): TGTGCCAGCAGCCAAAAGCCCACAACTAGCGGTCCCTACAATGAGCAGTTCTTC. Translating it yields CASSQKPTTSGPYNEQFF.